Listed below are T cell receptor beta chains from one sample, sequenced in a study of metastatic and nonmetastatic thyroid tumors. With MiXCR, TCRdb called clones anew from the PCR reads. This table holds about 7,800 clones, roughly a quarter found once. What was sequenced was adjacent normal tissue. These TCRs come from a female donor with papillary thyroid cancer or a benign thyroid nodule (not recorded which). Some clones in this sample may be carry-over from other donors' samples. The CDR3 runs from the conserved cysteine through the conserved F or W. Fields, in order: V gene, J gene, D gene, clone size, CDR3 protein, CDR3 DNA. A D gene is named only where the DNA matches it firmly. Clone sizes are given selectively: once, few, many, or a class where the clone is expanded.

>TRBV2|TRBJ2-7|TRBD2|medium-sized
CASSQRDYEQYF
TGTGCCAGCAGTCAGCGGGACTACGAGCAGTACTTC
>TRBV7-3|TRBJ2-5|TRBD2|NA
CASSFLRGRAETQYF
TGTGCCAGCAGCTTCCTTAGAGGGAGGGCCGAGACACAGTACTTC
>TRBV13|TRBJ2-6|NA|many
CASSLRKPGANVLTF
TGTGCCAGCAGCTTAAGGAAGCCTGGGGCCAACGTCCTGACTTTC
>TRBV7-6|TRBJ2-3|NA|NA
CASSLSEYPTDTQYF
TGTGCCAGCAGCCTTTCTGAGTACCCCACAGATACGCAGTATTTT
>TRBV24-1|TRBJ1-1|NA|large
CATSAGNTEAFF
TGTGCCACCAGTGCGGGGAACACTGAAGCTTTCTTT
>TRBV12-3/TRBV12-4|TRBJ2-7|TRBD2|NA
CASRPLAGGRESYEQYF
TGTGCCAGCAGGCCGCTAGCGGGGGGGCGGGAATCCTACGAGCAGTACTTC
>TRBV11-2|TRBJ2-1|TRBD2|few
CASSGGTPGGVEQFF
TGTGCCAGCTCCGGGGGGACCCCGGGAGGAGTTGAGCAGTTCTTC
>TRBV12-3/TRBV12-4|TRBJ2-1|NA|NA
CASSLVVREQFF
TGTGCCAGCAGTTTAGTAGTTCGGGAGCAGTTCTTC
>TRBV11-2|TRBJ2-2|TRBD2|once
CASSKGLAGDGTGELFF
TGTGCCAGCAGCAAGGGGCTAGCGGGAGATGGTACCGGGGAGCTGTTTTTT
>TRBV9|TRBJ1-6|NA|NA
CASSVQGTVNSPLHF
TGTGCCAGCAGCGTACAAGGGACCGTTAATTCACCCCTCCACTTT
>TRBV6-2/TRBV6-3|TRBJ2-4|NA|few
CASRYSRAKNIQYF
TGTGCCAGCAGGTACAGTCGCGCCAAAAACATTCAGTACTTC
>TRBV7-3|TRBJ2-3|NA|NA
CASGLTGGATDTQYF
TGTGCCAGCGGCTTAACTGGGGGGGCAACAGATACGCAGTATTTT
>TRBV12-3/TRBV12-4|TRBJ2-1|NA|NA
CASSGESSYNEQFF
TGTGCCAGCAGTGGAGAAAGCTCCTACAATGAGCAGTTCTTC
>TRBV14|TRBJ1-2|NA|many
CASSQQGLIGYTF
TGTGCCAGCAGCCAACAGGGGTTGATAGGCTACACCTTC
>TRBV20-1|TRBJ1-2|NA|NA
CSARDWGVYGYTF
TGCAGTGCTAGAGATTGGGGTGTCTATGGCTACACCTTC
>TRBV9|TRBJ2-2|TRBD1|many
CASSPRDRGAAGELFF
TGTGCCAGCAGCCCCAGGGACAGGGGAGCGGCCGGGGAGCTGTTTTTT